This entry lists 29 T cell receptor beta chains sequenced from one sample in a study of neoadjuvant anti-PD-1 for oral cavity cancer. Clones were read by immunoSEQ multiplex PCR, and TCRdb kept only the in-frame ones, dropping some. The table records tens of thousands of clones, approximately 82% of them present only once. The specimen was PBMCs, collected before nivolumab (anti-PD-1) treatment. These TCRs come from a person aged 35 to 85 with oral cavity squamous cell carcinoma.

The CDR3 protein is CASSFDRGPYEQYF. The CDR3 DNA reads as TGTGCCAGCAGCTTCGACAGGGGACCCTACGAGCAGTACTTC. This chain uses TRBV7-6 with TRBJ2-7; 8 positions match TRBD1. The germline V gene encodes CDR1 SGHVS and CDR2 FNYEAQ. Trimming removed 3 bases from V and 2 bases from J; junction bases left unmatched: 3. This CDR3 has 14 residues. The full variable domain, with the rest looked up from reference TRBV7-6 and TRBJ2-7, is GAGVSQSPRYKVTKRGQDVALRCDPISGHVSLYWYRQALGQGPEFLTYFNYEAQQDKSGLPNDRFSAERPEGSISTLTIQRTEQRDSAMYRCASSFDRGPYEQYFGPGTRLTVT.

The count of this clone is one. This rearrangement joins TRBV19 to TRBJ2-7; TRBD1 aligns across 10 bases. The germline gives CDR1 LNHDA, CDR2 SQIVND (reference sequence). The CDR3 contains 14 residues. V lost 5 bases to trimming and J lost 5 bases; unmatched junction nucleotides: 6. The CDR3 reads CASSLRQGAHEQYF. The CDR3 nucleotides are TGTGCCAGTAGTCTCCGACAGGGGGCCCACGAGCAGTACTTC.

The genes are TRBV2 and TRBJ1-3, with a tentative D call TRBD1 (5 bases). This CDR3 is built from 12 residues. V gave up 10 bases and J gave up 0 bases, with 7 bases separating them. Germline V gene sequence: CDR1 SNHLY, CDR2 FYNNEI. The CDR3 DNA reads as TGTGCCACAGGGAGCTCTGGAAACACCATATATTTT. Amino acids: CATGSSGNTIYF.

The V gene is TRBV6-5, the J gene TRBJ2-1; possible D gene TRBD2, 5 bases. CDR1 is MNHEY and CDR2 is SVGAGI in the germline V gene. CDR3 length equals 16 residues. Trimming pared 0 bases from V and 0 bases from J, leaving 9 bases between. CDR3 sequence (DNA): TGTGCCAGCAGTTACTCAGGACTGAGCTCCTACAATGAGCAGTTCTTC. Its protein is CASSYSGLSSYNEQFF.

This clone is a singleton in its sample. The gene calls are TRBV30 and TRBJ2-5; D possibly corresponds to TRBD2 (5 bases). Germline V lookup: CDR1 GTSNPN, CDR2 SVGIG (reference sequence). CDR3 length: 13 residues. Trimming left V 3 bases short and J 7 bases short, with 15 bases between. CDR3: CAWSVHGIGTQYF. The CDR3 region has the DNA TGTGCCTGGAGCGTACACGGGATCGGGACCCAGTACTTC.

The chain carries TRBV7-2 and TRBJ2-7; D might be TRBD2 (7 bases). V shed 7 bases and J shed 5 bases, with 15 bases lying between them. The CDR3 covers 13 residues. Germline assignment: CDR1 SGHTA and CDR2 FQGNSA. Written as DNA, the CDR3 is TGTGCCAGCAAAATAGGGGGGGTCCACGAGCAGTACTTC. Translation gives CASKIGGVHEQYF.

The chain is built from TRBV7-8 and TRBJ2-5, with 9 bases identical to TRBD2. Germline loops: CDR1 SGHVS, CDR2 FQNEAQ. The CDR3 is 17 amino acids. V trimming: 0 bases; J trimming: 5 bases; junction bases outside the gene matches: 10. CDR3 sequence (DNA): TGTGCCAGCAGCTTAGCGCTATCGGGACTAGCTGATGAGACCCAGTACTTC. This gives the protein CASSLALSGLADETQYF.

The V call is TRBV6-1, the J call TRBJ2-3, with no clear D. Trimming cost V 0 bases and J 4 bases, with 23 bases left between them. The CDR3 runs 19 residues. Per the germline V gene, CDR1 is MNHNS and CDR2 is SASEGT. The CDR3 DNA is TGTGCCAGCAGTGAAGCGCATCAAACTTCCCTACTTGGTGCAGATACGCAGTATTTT. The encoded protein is CASSEAHQTSLLGADTQYF.

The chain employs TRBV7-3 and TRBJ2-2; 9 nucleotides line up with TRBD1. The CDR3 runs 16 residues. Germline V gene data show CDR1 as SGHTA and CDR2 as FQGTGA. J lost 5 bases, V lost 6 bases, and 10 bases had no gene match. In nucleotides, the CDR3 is TGTGCCAGCAGAAACTCGGGACAGGGCACAACCGGGGAGCTGTTTTTT. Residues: CASRNSGQGTTGELFF.

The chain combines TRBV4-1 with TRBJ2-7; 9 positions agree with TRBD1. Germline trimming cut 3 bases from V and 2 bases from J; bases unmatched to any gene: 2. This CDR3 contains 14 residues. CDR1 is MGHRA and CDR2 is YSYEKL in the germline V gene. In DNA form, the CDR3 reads TGCGCCAGCAGCCAGGGACAGGGTACCTACGAGCAGTACTTC. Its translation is CASSQGQGTYEQYF.

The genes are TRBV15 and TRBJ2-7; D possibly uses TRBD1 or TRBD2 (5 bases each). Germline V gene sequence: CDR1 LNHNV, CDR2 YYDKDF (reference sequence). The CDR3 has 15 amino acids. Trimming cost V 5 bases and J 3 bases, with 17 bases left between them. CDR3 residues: CATSGGRAGGYEQYF. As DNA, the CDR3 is TGTGCCACCAGCGGTGGCAGGGCAGGAGGCTACGAGCAGTACTTC.

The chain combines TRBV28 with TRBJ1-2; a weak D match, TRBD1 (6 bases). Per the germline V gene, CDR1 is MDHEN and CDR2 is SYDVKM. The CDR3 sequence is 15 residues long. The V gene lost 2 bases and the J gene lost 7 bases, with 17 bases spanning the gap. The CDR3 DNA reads TGTGCCAGCAGTTTAGCGGCAGGGGTTCTTCGTGGCTACACCTTC. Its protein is CASSLAAGVLRGYTF.

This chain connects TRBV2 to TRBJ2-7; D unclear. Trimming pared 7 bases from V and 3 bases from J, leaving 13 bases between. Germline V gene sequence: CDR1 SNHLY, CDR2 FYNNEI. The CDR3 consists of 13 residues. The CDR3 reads CASTADIYYEQYF. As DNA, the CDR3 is TGTGCCAGCACCGCCGACATCTACTACGAGCAGTACTTC.

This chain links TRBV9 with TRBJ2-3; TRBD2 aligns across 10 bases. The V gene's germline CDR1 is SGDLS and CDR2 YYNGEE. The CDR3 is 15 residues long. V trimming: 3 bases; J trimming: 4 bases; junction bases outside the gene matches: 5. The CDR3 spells CASSDLAGEADTQYF. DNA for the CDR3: TGTGCCAGCAGCGATCTAGCGGGGGAGGCAGATACGCAGTATTTT.

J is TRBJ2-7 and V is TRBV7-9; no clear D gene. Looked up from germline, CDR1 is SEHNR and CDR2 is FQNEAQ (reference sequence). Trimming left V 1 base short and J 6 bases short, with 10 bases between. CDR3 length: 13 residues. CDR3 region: CASSLESWIEQYF. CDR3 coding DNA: TGTGCCAGCAGCTTAGAATCTTGGATCGAGCAGTACTTC. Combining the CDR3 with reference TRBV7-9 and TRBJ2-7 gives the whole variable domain DTGVSQNPRHKITKRGQNVTFRCDPISEHNRLYWYRQTLGQGPEFLTYFQNEAQLEKSRLLSDRFSAERPKGSFSTLEIQRTEQGDSAMYLCASSLESWIEQYFGPGTRLTVT.

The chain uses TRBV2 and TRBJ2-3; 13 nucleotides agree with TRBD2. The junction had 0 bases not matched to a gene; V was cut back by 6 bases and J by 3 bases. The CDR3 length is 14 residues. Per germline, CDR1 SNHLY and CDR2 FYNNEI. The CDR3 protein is CASRGLAGTDTQYF. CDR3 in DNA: TGTGCCAGCAGGGGACTAGCGGGGACAGATACGCAGTATTTT.

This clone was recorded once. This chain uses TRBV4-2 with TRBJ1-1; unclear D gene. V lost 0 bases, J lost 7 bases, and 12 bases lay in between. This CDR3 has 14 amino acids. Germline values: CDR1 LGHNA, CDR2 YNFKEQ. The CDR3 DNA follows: TGTGCCAGCAGCCAAGATCTTTGGGCCAATGAAGCTTTCTTT. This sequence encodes CASSQDLWANEAFF.

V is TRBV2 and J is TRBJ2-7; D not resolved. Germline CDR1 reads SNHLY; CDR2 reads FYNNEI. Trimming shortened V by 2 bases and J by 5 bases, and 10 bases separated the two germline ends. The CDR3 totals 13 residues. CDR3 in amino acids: CASSELESDEQYF. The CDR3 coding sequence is TGTGCCAGCAGTGAATTGGAGTCGGACGAGCAGTACTTC.

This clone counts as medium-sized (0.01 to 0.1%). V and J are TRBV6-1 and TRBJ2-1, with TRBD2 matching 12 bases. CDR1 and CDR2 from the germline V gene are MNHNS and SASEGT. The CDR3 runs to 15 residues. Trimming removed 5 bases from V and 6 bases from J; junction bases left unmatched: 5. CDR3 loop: CASSTLAGGSNEQFF. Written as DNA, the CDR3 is TGTGCCAGCAGTACTCTAGCGGGGGGGAGCAATGAGCAGTTCTTC.

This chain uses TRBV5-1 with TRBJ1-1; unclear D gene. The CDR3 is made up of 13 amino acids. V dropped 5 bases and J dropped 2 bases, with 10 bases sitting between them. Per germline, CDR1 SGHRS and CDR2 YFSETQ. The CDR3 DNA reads TGCGCCAGCAGGATGACGGTAAACACTGAAGCTTTCTTT. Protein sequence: CASRMTVNTEAFF.

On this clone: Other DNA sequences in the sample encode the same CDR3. The CDR3, as DNA: TGCGCCAGCAGCCTCTCAGGGACATCCTACGAGCAGTACTTC. It specifies CASSLSGTSYEQYF. The rearrangement joins TRBV5-1 to TRBJ2-7, with D perhaps matching TRBD1 (6 bases). The CDR3 sequence is 14 residues long. Germline CDR1 and CDR2: SGHRS and YFSETQ. The V end lost 4 bases, the J end lost 1 base, and 12 bases lay between the germline ends.

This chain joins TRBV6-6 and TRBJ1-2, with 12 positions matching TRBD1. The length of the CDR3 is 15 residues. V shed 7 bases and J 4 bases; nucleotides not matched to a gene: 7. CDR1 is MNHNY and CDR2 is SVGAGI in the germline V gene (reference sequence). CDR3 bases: TGTGCCAGCACACAGGGGACAGGGGGCGCCTATGGCTACACCTTC. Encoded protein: CASTQGTGGAYGYTF.

The CDR3 DNA reads as TGTGCCGGATCAACCGGAACCACTAGCACAGATACGCAGTATTTT. It yields the protein CAGSTGTTSTDTQYF. J is TRBJ2-3 and V is TRBV9; D remains unclear. The V end was cut by 10 bases, the J end by 0 bases, with 18 bases between. Germline loops: CDR1 SGDLS, CDR2 YYNGEE. The CDR3 has 15 residues.

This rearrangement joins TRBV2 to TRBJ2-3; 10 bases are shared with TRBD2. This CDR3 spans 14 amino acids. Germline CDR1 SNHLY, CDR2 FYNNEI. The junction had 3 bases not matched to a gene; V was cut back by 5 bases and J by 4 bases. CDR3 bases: TGTGCCAGCAGTTCTAGCGGGGGTGCAGATACGCAGTATTTT. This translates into CASSSSGGADTQYF.

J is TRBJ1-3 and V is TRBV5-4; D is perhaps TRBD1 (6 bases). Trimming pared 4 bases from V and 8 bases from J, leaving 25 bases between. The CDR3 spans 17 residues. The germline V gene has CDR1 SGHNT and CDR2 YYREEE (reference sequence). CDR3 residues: CASSRNPTGPGMDTIYF. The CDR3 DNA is TGTGCCAGCAGCCGAAACCCTACAGGGCCCGGTATGGACACCATATATTTT.

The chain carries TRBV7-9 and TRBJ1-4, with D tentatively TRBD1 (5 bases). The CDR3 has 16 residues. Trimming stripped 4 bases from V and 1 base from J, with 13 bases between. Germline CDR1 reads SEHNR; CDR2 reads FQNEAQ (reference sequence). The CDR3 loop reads CASSSRLGETNEKLFF. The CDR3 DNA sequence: TGTGCCAGCAGCTCGCGACTAGGGGAAACTAATGAAAAACTGTTTTTT.

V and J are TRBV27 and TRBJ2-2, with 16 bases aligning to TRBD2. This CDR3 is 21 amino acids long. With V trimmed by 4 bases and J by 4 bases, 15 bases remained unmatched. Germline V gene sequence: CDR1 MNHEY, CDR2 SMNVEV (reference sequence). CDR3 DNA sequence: TGTGCCAGCAGTTCCTACCAAAAGGGACTAGCGGGAGGGAGAAGCACCGGGGAGCTGTTTTTT. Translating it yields CASSSYQKGLAGGRSTGELFF.

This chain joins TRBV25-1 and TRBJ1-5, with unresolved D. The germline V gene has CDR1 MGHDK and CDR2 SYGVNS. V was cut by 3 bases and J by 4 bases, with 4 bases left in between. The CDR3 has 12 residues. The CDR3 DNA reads TGTGCCAGCAGTGAGGGTAATCAGCCCCAGCATTTT. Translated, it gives CASSEGNQPQHF.

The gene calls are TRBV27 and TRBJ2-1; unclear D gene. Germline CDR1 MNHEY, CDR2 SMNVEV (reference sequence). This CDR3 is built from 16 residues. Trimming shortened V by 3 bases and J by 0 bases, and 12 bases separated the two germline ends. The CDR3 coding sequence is TGTGCCAGCAGTTTTTTGGGGAAAAGCTCCTACAATGAGCAGTTCTTC. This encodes CASSFLGKSSYNEQFF.